Below are 17 T cell receptor beta chains sequenced from a single sample in a study of blood T cell repertoires in COVID-19. Sequencing used immunoSEQ multiplex PCR; TCRdb keeps in-frame clones, though not all of them. The data hold 300,000 to 450,000 clones, with about four fifths observed a single time. The sample comprised peripheral blood. The source of these receptors is a human donor with acute or convalescent COVID-19. The donor label of this sample is uncertain.

This sequence joins TRBV18 and TRBJ2-1, with 9 bases that match TRBD2. Germline V gene lookup returns CDR1 KGHSH and CDR2 LQKENI. V shed 0 bases and J 5 bases; nucleotides not matched to a gene: 2. The length of the CDR3 is 15 residues. CDR3 region: CASSPPSGGHNEQFF. The CDR3 DNA is TGTGCCAGCTCACCACCTAGCGGGGGCCACAATGAGCAGTTCTTC. The full variable domain, completed using reference TRBV18 and TRBJ2-1, is NAGVMQNPRHLVRRRGQEARLRCSPMKGHSHVYWYRQLPEEGLKFMVYLQKENIIDESGMPKERFSAEFPKEGPSILRIQQVVRGDSAAYFCASSPPSGGHNEQFFGPGTRLTVL.

The rearrangement joins TRBV29-1 to TRBJ2-2; a weak D match, TRBD1 (6 bases). Germline CDR1 and CDR2: SQVTM and ANQGSEA. The CDR3 runs 12 residues. V lost 8 bases and J lost 5, with 12 bases in between. The CDR3 sequence is CSSERGTGELFF. CDR3 sequence (DNA): TGCAGCTCGGAAAGGGGGACCGGGGAGCTGTTTTTT.

V gene TRBV13 combines with J gene TRBJ1-1, with D possibly TRBD1 on 6 matching bases. V was shortened by 4 bases and J by 4 bases, with 13 bases between the two germline ends. CDR1 is PRHDT and CDR2 is FYEKMQ in the germline V gene (reference sequence). The CDR3 runs to 14 residues. CDR3 DNA sequence: TGTGCCAGCAGCTCCACCGGGACACTCACTGAAGCTTTCTTT. As protein: CASSSTGTLTEAFF. The full variable domain, completed using reference TRBV13 and TRBJ1-1, is AAGVIQSPRHLIKEKRETATLKCYPIPRHDTVYWYQQGPGQDPQFLISFYEKMQSDKGSIPDRFSAQQFSDYHSELNMSSLELGDSALYFCASSSTGTLTEAFFGQGTRLTVV.

The chain links TRBV18 to TRBJ1-2; D remains ambiguous. V was cut by 2 bases and J by 6 bases, with 10 bases left in between. The germline V gene has CDR1 KGHSH and CDR2 LQKENI. CDR3 length equals 13 residues. The CDR3 nucleotides are TGTGCCAGCTCACCAAACGGAGAGAATGGCTACACCTTC. Amino acids: CASSPNGENGYTF.

In this sample, this clone turned up a few times. This rearrangement joins TRBV7-8 to TRBJ1-1, with no clear D. The V gene's germline CDR1 is SGHVS and CDR2 FQNEAQ. V was trimmed by 1 base and J by 1 base, leaving 10 bases between them. The CDR3 totals 15 residues. In nucleotides, the CDR3 is TGTGCCAGCAGCTTAGAGGTAGCGCAGAACACTGAAGCTTTCTTT. Encoded protein: CASSLEVAQNTEAFF. The full variable domain, in which reference TRBV7-8 and TRBJ1-1 provide the parts outside the CDR3, is GAGVSQSPRYKVAKRGQDVALRCDPISGHVSLFWYQQALGQGPEFLTYFQNEAQLDKSGLPSDRFFAERPEGSVSTLKIQRTQQEDSAVYLCASSLEVAQNTEAFFGQGTRLTVV.

This chain links TRBV21-1 with TRBJ2-7; TRBD1 is taken as the D call from the table, unchecked against the DNA. TRBV21-1 is termed a pseudogene. This CDR3 contains 16 residues. CDR3 amino acids: CASSKGVKDGGHEQYF. DNA for the CDR3: TGTGCCAGCAGCAAAGGGGTCAAGGATGGGGGCCACGAGCAGTACTTC.

The J gene is TRBJ2-7, the V gene TRBV18, with D possibly matching TRBD2 (6 bases). V lost 1 base, J lost 2 bases, and 12 bases lay in between. CDR1 KGHSH and CDR2 LQKENI come from the germline V gene. This CDR3 comprises 15 residues. The CDR3: CASSPRSGPTYEQYF. DNA for the CDR3: TGTGCCAGCTCACCACGAAGCGGGCCGACCTACGAGCAGTACTTC.

The rearrangement uses TRBV25-1 and TRBJ2-3, with TRBD1 as a possible D gene (6 bases). The V and J ends lost 4 bases and 5 bases respectively, with 13 bases between them. Germline V gene lookup returns CDR1 MGHDK and CDR2 SYGVNS. The CDR3 totals 14 residues. The CDR3 nucleotides are TGTGCCAGCAGTGCGTCGACAGGCCGAGATACGCAGTATTTT. Translation: CASSASTGRDTQYF.

J is TRBJ2-2 and V is TRBV9; the match to TRBD1 covers 7 bases. The ends lost 0 bases at V and 6 bases at J; junction bases unmatched: 5. Germline V gives CDR1 SGDLS, CDR2 YYNGEE. This CDR3 contains 15 residues. CDR3 sequence (DNA): TGTGCCAGCAGCGTAGAGGGACAGTTTCCCGGGGAGCTGTTTTTT. The encoded protein is CASSVEGQFPGELFF.

V and J are TRBV5-1 and TRBJ2-1, with TRBD2 as a possible D gene (5 bases). Germline V gene data show CDR1 as SGHRS and CDR2 as YFSETQ. CDR3 length: 14 residues. The V gene lost 4 bases and the J gene lost 3 bases, with 11 bases spanning the gap. As DNA, the CDR3 is TGCGCCAGCAGCCTCACGGGGAACTACAATGAGCAGTTCTTC. Translated, it gives CASSLTGNYNEQFF.

In regard to this clone: Other DNA sequences within the sample encode an identical CDR3. The chain recombines TRBV18 with TRBJ2-5, with 7 bases aligning to TRBD2. Germline V gene lookup returns CDR1 KGHSH and CDR2 LQKENI. This CDR3 region has 13 residues. V trimming: 5 bases; J trimming: 3 bases; junction bases outside the gene matches: 3. CDR3 nucleotide sequence: TGTGCCAGCTCATCCGGACTAGAAGAGACCCAGTACTTC. It yields the protein CASSSGLEETQYF.

The V call is TRBV6-4, the J call TRBJ1-1; no clear D. Trimming cost V 6 bases and J 1 base, with 18 bases left between them. There are 16 residues in the CDR3. In germline, CDR1 is MRHNA, CDR2 SNTAGT. CDR3 sequence (DNA): TGTGCCAGCAGAGTTCAGGCCGAAACCCCGAACACTGAAGCTTTCTTT. Its translation is CASRVQAETPNTEAFF.

The genes are TRBV27 and TRBJ1-5; 9 bases match TRBD1. Trimming took 5 bases from V and 3 from J; bases not matched to a gene: 5. Germline V gene lookup returns CDR1 MNHEY and CDR2 SMNVEV (reference sequence). CDR3 length: 15 residues. CDR3 DNA sequence: TGTGCCAGCAGTCCAGACAGGGGGACCAATCAGCCCCAGCATTTT. It codes for CASSPDRGTNQPQHF.

V is TRBV29-1 and J is TRBJ2-5; 10 bases align to TRBD1. This CDR3 comprises 15 residues. CDR1 is SQVTM and CDR2 is ANQGSEA in the germline V gene. Trimming cost V 4 bases and J 6 bases; bases outside gene matches: 11. Here the CDR3 reads CSVVVLDRGAKTQYF. CDR3 coding DNA: TGCAGCGTTGTGGTCCTGGACAGGGGGGCGAAGACCCAGTACTTC.

This clone has a handful of counts. The J gene is TRBJ2-5, the V gene TRBV5-1; the match to TRBD2 covers 7 bases. V shed 4 bases and J 4 bases; nucleotides not matched to a gene: 4. Germline CDR1 SGHRS, CDR2 YFSETQ. The CDR3 has 13 residues. The CDR3 loop reads CASSTRTRETQYF. In DNA form, the CDR3 reads TGCGCCAGCAGCACCCGGACTAGAGAGACCCAGTACTTC.

The rearrangement joins TRBV10-3 to TRBJ1-1; possible D gene TRBD1, 5 bases. V was clipped by 3 bases and J by 10 bases, with 12 bases between them. Germline V gives CDR1 ENHRY, CDR2 SYGVKD. The CDR3 length is 12 residues. For the CDR3, the DNA is TGTGCCATCAGTGAAGGGGTTCAGATAGCTTTCTTT. Encoded protein: CAISEGVQIAFF.

The rearrangement links TRBV23-1 to TRBJ2-7, with D possibly TRBD2 on 5 matching bases. TRBV23-1 is an open reading frame, and its role is uncertain. This CDR3 has 15 residues. V gave up 0 bases and J gave up 2 bases, with 11 bases separating them. The CDR3 region has the DNA TGCGCCAGCAGTCAATCGGAGGTACCCGCCTACGAGCAGTACTTC. Its protein is CASSQSEVPAYEQYF.